One and the same sample provided the 18 T cell receptor beta chains below, sequenced in a study of beta chain features in type 1 diabetes. Sequenced material consisted of expressed TCRB transcripts (all of the isolated RNA was reverse transcribed). Only in-frame clones appear in the TCRdb table, and some are missing; sequencing was by immunoSEQ multiplex PCR. The data show about 230,000 clones, with about 10% seen just once and approximately 0.035% held by the top ten. The sequencing input was naive CD4+ T cells from blood. Receptor source: a woman aged 18-29 years in good health.

The chain couples TRBV15 to TRBJ2-3, with TRBD2 identical over 11 bases. With V trimmed by 0 bases and J by 2 bases, 7 bases remained unmatched. From germline, CDR1 is LNHNV and CDR2 YYDKDF (reference sequence). The CDR3 totals 18 residues. CDR3 sequence reads: CATSRDHPSGRFTDTQYF. DNA of the CDR3: TGTGCCACCAGCAGAGACCATCCTAGCGGGAGGTTCACAGATACGCAGTATTTT.

This chain connects TRBV30 to TRBJ2-1; 13 nucleotides align to TRBD2. Germline loops: CDR1 GTSNPN, CDR2 SVGIG (reference sequence). CDR3 length: 13 residues. The ends lost 8 bases at V and 6 bases at J; junction bases unmatched: 4. The CDR3, as DNA: TGTGCCGCGGGACTAGCGGGACTCAATGAGCAGTTCTTC. This gives the protein CAAGLAGLNEQFF.

This chain joins TRBV11-2 and TRBJ2-2, with 8 nucleotides matching TRBD2. Germline CDR1 SGHAT, CDR2 FQNNGV. With 5 bases clipped from V and 4 bases from J, the junction kept 6 bases outside the gene matches. The CDR3 contains 15 residues. CDR3 DNA: TGTGCCAGCAGCCGAGCGGGAGCGATCACCGGGGAGCTGTTTTTT. As protein: CASSRAGAITGELFF.

Only a few counts were recorded for this clone. The chain is built from TRBV5-4 and TRBJ2-5; the match to TRBD2 covers 7 bases. Per germline, CDR1 SGHNT and CDR2 YYREEE (reference sequence). CDR3 size: 14 residues. J gave up 3 bases and V 1 base, and 3 bases lay outside the gene matches. CDR3 sequence: CASSLSAGEETQYF. The CDR3, as DNA: TGTGCCAGCAGCTTGTCGGCGGGGGAAGAGACCCAGTACTTC.

The chain joins TRBV7-2 to TRBJ2-3; 7 positions agree with TRBD2. Trimming removed 8 bases from V and 0 bases from J; junction bases left unmatched: 2. The CDR3 length is 13 residues. Germline CDR1 and CDR2: SGHTA and FQGNSA. In DNA, the CDR3 is TGTGCCAGCGGGGGGGGAAGCACAGATACGCAGTATTTT. It specifies CASGGGSTDTQYF.

This clone was seen more than once but under ten times. This chain connects TRBV18 to TRBJ2-3; no clear D. From germline, CDR1 is KGHSH and CDR2 LQKENI. The CDR3 runs to 15 residues. Trimming left V 2 bases short and J 6 bases short, with 15 bases between. Here the CDR3 reads CASSPVSNLPDTQYF. The CDR3, as DNA: TGTGCCAGCTCACCAGTCTCTAACCTCCCCGATACGCAGTATTTT.

This clone was counted between two and nine times. The V call is TRBV5-4, the J call TRBJ1-1; D is undetermined. The CDR3 loop spans 14 amino acids. Trimming took off 0 bases at V and 4 bases at J, with 10 bases between the two ends. In germline, CDR1 is SGHNT, CDR2 YYREEE (reference sequence). DNA for the CDR3: TGTGCCAGCAGCTTGGTCGGGGAGCCCACTGAAGCTTTCTTT. It specifies CASSLVGEPTEAFF.

The gene calls are TRBV5-1 and TRBJ2-7; D possibly corresponds to TRBD1 (6 bases). Germline V gene sequence: CDR1 SGHRS, CDR2 YFSETQ. The CDR3 runs 14 residues. The V and J ends lost 7 bases and 5 bases respectively, with 19 bases between them. The DNA for the CDR3 is TGCGCCAGCCGAGAGAGGGGGATCCGCGACGAGCAGTACTTC. Residues: CASRERGIRDEQYF.

This sequence joins TRBV4-1 and TRBJ1-2, with D unclear. Trimming shortened V by 4 bases and J by 4 bases, and 10 bases separated the two germline ends. The CDR3 is made up of 13 amino acids. The germline V gene encodes CDR1 MGHRA and CDR2 YSYEKL. CDR3 sequence: CASSPRPSYGYTF. The DNA for the CDR3 is TGCGCCAGCAGCCCACGTCCCAGCTATGGCTACACCTTC.

This clone was seen only a few times. The J gene is TRBJ2-7, the V gene TRBV5-4, with 11 bases identical to TRBD1. The CDR3 consists of 14 residues. With 9 bases clipped from V and 3 bases from J, the junction kept 8 bases outside the gene matches. Germline V gives CDR1 SGHNT, CDR2 YYREEE (reference sequence). The CDR3 loop reads CATTAGTGGYEQYF. The CDR3 bases are TGTGCCACAACCGCCGGGACAGGGGGCTACGAGCAGTACTTC.

There are a few counts of this clone. CDR3 region: CASSSRRGGGGYNEQFF. In DNA form, the CDR3 reads TGTGCCAGCAGCTCGAGAAGAGGCGGGGGGGGGTACAATGAGCAGTTCTTC. The J gene is TRBJ2-1, the V gene TRBV9; 9 bases agree with TRBD2. CDR3 length: 17 amino acids. Per germline, CDR1 SGDLS and CDR2 YYNGEE. With V trimmed by 4 bases and J by 4 bases, 12 bases remained unmatched.

There are a few counts of this clone. The chain has TRBV27 and TRBJ2-7; TRBD2 matches at 8 bases. The CDR3 covers 15 residues. Unmatched junction bases numbered 9, after V lost 5 bases and J lost 3 bases. Germline assignment: CDR1 MNHEY and CDR2 SMNVEV (reference sequence). Here the CDR3 reads CASSPSGREGYEQYF. The CDR3 DNA sequence: TGTGCCAGCAGTCCGAGCGGGAGAGAGGGCTACGAGCAGTACTTC.

There are a few counts of this clone. This chain joins TRBV5-4 and TRBJ2-2, with D possibly being TRBD2 (5 bases). Germline V gene lookup returns CDR1 SGHNT and CDR2 YYREEE (reference sequence). This CDR3 spans 16 amino acids. The V end was cut by 4 bases, the J end by 4 bases, with 17 bases between. For the CDR3, the DNA is TGTGCCAGCAGCGCCGAACTGGGAGTTGGCACCGGGGAGCTGTTTTTT. Translating it yields CASSAELGVGTGELFF.

The rearrangement joins TRBV5-6 to TRBJ2-3; the match to TRBD2 covers 11 bases. CDR3 size: 16 residues. Trimming took 0 bases from V and 4 from J; bases not matched to a gene: 4. The V gene's germline CDR1 is SGHDT and CDR2 YYEEEE. The CDR3 protein is CASSLVAGGLADTQYF. Here the CDR3 DNA reads TGTGCCAGCAGCTTGGTAGCGGGGGGGCTCGCAGATACGCAGTATTTT.

The rearrangement uses TRBV30 and TRBJ2-7; D remains ambiguous. Germline CDR1 reads GTSNPN; CDR2 reads SVGIG (reference sequence). V was clipped by 4 bases and J by 0 bases, with 7 bases between them. The CDR3 runs 12 residues. The CDR3 region has the DNA TGTGCCTGGATGGCAGGCTCCTACGAGCAGTACTTC. It yields the protein CAWMAGSYEQYF.

The table lists this clone with a few counts. This rearrangement joins TRBV11-2 to TRBJ1-2, with D possibly being TRBD1 (6 bases). Germline CDR1 SGHAT, CDR2 FQNNGV. This CDR3 is built from 15 residues. Trimming removed 5 bases at V and 4 bases at J, with 17 bases between. The CDR3 DNA is TGTGCCAGCAGCGTCGCTCAGGGGAACGGCTATGGCTACACCTTC. This gives the protein CASSVAQGNGYGYTF.

CDR3 nucleotides: TGTGCCTGGAGCGCCGGGACTACTGATACGCAGTATTTT. This codes for CAWSAGTTDTQYF. The chain combines TRBV30 with TRBJ2-3; 7 bases match TRBD2. The J segment lost 6 bases and the V segment lost 3 bases, leaving 6 bases of the junction unmatched. This CDR3 contains 13 residues. Germline V CDR1 and CDR2: GTSNPN, SVGIG (reference sequence).

This clone was counted a few times. The gene calls are TRBV29-1 and TRBJ1-4; D is undetermined. CDR3 length: 14 residues. Per the germline V gene, CDR1 is SQVTM and CDR2 is ANQGSEA. Trimming took 6 bases from V and 0 from J, leaving 11 bases between them. Here the CDR3 reads CSVARYATNEKLFF. The CDR3 DNA follows: TGCAGCGTCGCCCGGTATGCAACTAATGAAAAACTGTTTTTT.